What follows is one T cell receptor beta chain and its context. Its antigen is undetermined. Trimming shortened V by 1 base and J by 5 bases, and 26 bases separated the two germline ends. The CDR3 sequence is 20 residues long. Germline V lookup: CDR1 SEHNR, CDR2 FQNEAQ (reference sequence). Separate cDNA molecules received unique molecular identifiers, which the library attached to them. As handled by the study authors: The median was approximately 89,000 TCRs per sample, ranging roughly 23,224 to 690,600. TCRdb reprocessed the RACE reads via MiXCR and lists one record per CDR3 protein. These V and J calls are TCRdb output, not the study's own analysis. Altogether about 380,000 distinct CDR3 sequences are present, around 5.5% being singletons, with the ten largest covering 2% to 3%. The data were taken from a study of human T cells and chemical hapten exposure. Study-wide results and limits: Those TCRs sitting above 1 in 1000 frequency stayed the same with DPC sensitization. Controls had significantly fewer large CDR3 similarity clusters than were formed by expanded TCRs.

Sample time point: pre-sensitization, week 0. Sample treatment: therapeutic diphenylcyclopropenone sensitization with weekly scalp DPC. The sequenced sample was whole blood, obtained in connection with sensitization to the hapten diphenylcyclopropenone (DPC). The TCR sequence derives from a woman between 50 and 59 years old with alopecia areata. Some clones in this sample may be carry-over from other donors' samples. The rearrangement links TRBV7-9 to TRBJ1-4; D may be TRBD1 (6 bases). CDR3 nucleotides: TGTGCCAGCAGCTTAGTAGTTGGTGTGACAGTACAGGGTCGGAATGAAAAACTGTTTTTT. Protein: CASSLVVGVTVQGRNEKLFF.